Sequencing of this T cell receptor beta chain was carried out in a study of shared clonotypes between healthy human individuals. Genomic DNA per cell subset filled all wells of several immunoSEQ plates. Some clones are missing from TCRdb's copy, which holds only in-frame ones; the method was immunoSEQ multiplex PCR. The sample includes 2 million to 3 million clones, roughly 93% seen only once; the top ten take 0.36%. The germline CDR1 and CDR2 sequences are MNHEY and SMNVEV (reference sequence). This CDR3 comprises 15 residues. The trim removed 1 base at V and 1 base at J, leaving 2 bases unmatched. Regarding this clone: No antigen is known for it.

Study results and caveats: Naive CD4 clonotypes overlapped across a handful of donors at around 4.7%.

The chain combines TRBV27 with TRBJ2-3; 7 bases map to TRBD2. This receptor was identified in a man younger than 30 in good health. Some clones in this sample may be carry-over from other donors' samples. The sample comprised naive CD4+ T cells from PBMCs. As for subset: CD45RA+ positively selected. CDR3 in DNA: TGTGCCAGCAGTTTATTAGCGGGCCGCACAGATACGCAGTATTTT. Translating gives CASSLLAGRTDTQYF.